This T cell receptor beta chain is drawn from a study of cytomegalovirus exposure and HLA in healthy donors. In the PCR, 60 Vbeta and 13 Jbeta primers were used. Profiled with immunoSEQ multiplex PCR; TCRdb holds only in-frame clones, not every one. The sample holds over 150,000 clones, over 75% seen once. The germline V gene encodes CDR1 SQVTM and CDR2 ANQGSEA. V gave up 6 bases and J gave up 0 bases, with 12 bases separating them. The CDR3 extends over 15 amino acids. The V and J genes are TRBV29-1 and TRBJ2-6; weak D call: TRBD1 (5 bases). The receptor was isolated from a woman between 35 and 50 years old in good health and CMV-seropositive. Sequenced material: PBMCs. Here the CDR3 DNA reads TGCAGCGTGATGGACACGTCCTCTGGGGCCAACGTCCTGACTTTC. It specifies CSVMDTSSGANVLTF.